This T cell receptor (beta chain) originates from a study of blood T cell repertoires in COVID-19. Overall study: Donors in the United States, Italy and Spain gave samples during acute or convalescent COVID-19. PBMCs, B-cell-depleted T cells, or T cells were the source of the cDNA or gDNA that made up the material.

As to this clone: The sample carries other DNA sequences with the same CDR3.

Authors' processing steps: The assay estimated nucleated cells by amplifying reference gene primers. The protocol was immunoSEQ multiplex PCR, while the TCRdb copy is restricted to in-frame clones and leaves out a portion. The V and J calls and clone size come from that table; D and trimming were worked out from the DNA. The sample carries 60,000 to 75,000 clones, approximately 73% recorded once. From germline, CDR1 is MNHEY and CDR2 SVGAGI. The V gene end was trimmed by 6 bases and the J gene end by 4 bases; junction bases not matched to a gene: 4. The CDR3 runs to 13 residues. The sequencing sample was made of peripheral blood. The rearrangement joins TRBV6-5 to TRBJ1-2, with 8 positions matching TRBD1. The receptor comes from a woman in her fifties or sixties with active or convalescent COVID-19. The CDR3 DNA follows: TGTGCCAGCAGCCCAGACAGGGGCTATGGCTACACCTTC. It is translated as CASSPDRGYGYTF.